This TCR beta chain was recovered during a study of tumor and adjacent non-tumor tissue in lung cancer. The template was RNA from unsorted bulk tissue. Distant lung tissue was collected more than 3 cm away from the tumor edge. The library came from three nested PCR rounds adapted from ARM-PCR protocols. TCRdb fed the multiplex PCR reads into MiXCR, producing one record per CDR3 protein. This table holds 35,000 to 50,000 distinct CDR3 sequences, over 55% found once. Per the germline V gene, CDR1 is MNHEY and CDR2 is SVGAGI. The CDR3 runs to 14 residues. General observations from the study: In normal lung, the top 100 clones were significantly more dominant than in tumor.

About this clonotype itself: Its matching antigen is unknown. At one boundary the junction diverges from the germline segment, which might be a read error.

Source material: distant non-tumor lung tissue. The gene calls are TRBV6-5 and TRBJ1-2; no clear D gene. The TCR originated in a man aged 45-60 years with non-small cell lung cancer. CDR3 nucleotide sequence: TGTGCCAACAGTTGCGAGCCATCTAACTATGGATACACCTTC. Its translation: CANSCEPSNYGYTF.